At least ten counts were recorded for the clone carrying this TCR beta chain. These data are taken from a study of Graves' ophthalmopathy and Graves' hyperthyroidism. RNA transcripts yielded amplified TCR beta CDR3 regions. A first-round RT-PCR used HTBI primers, followed by a second-round multiplex PCR. TCRdb fed the multiplex PCR reads into MiXCR, producing one record per CDR3 protein. The repertoire holds roughly 160,000 distinct CDR3 sequences, with about two fifths as singletons. V was pared by 7 bases and J by 3 bases, with 6 bases of the junction left unmatched. The CDR3 sequence is 15 residues long. Germline V lookup: CDR1 LNHDA, CDR2 SQIVND (reference sequence).

The origin of this receptor is a man aged 30 to 45 with Graves' ophthalmopathy. The rearrangement uses TRBV19 and TRBJ1-6; 7 bases align to TRBD1. The specimen sequenced was peripheral blood. CDR3 amino acids: CASTRDSRYNSPLHF. DNA for the CDR3: TGTGCCAGTACTCGGGACAGCCGCTATAATTCACCCCTCCACTTT.